A selection of T cell receptor beta chains follows, all from one sample in a study of T cell responses to AZD1222 COVID-19 vaccine. Data came from immunoSEQ multiplex PCR; TCRdb stores just in-frame clones and leaves some out. Of about 120,000 clones listed, about 92% are singletons. This sample comprised peripheral blood, obtained on day 0 of AZD1222 vaccination. The receptors come from an adult in good health. Each CDR3 is given without its conserved first and last residue. Each record gives: CDR3 length, V gene, J gene, CDR3 protein.

length: 13; V: TRBV7-9; J: TRBJ2-4; CDR3: ASSLAGTAVDIQY
length: 13; V: TRBV5-5; J: TRBJ1-5; CDR3: ASSLGQIRNQPQH
length: 10; V: TRBV6-5; J: TRBJ1-3; CDR3: ASSSDGNTIY
length: 12; V: TRBV30; J: TRBJ2-7; CDR3: AWSETRLVGEQY
length: 15; V: TRBV23-1; J: TRBJ1-1; CDR3: ASSQPVLQGPNTEAF
length: 14; V: TRBV3-1/TRBV3-2; J: TRBJ2-5; CDR3: ASSQGVPGKGETQY
length: 13; V: TRBV28; J: TRBJ1-1; CDR3: ASSSPRTGHTEAF
length: 12; V: TRBV6-4; J: TRBJ2-3; CDR3: ASSDGTSTDTQY
length: 13; V: TRBV10-3; J: TRBJ2-5; CDR3: AISPSAGASEAQY
length: 12; V: TRBV7-8; J: TRBJ2-7; CDR3: ASSLGVSGYEQY
length: 10; V: TRBV27; J: TRBJ2-2; CDR3: ASSWRGGELF
length: 11; V: TRBV5-6; J: TRBJ2-1; CDR3: AVGTAAYNEQF
length: 12; V: TRBV3-1/TRBV3-2; J: TRBJ2-1; CDR3: ASSQEATDNEQF
length: 10; V: TRBV29-1; J: TRBJ2-7; CDR3: SVRRVPHEQY
length: 13; V: TRBV24-1; J: TRBJ2-1; CDR3: ATSSAGDQYNEQF
length: 14; V: TRBV29-1; J: TRBJ2-2; CDR3: SVDMALAGAGGELF
length: 11; V: TRBV6-2/TRBV6-3; J: TRBJ1-2; CDR3: ASSPGTPYGYT
length: 10; V: TRBV7-2; J: TRBJ2-7; CDR3: ASSPARDEQY
length: 12; V: TRBV27; J: TRBJ2-1; CDR3: ASSLAGPNNEQF
length: 13; V: TRBV11-3; J: TRBJ2-3; CDR3: ASSSGVRSTDTQY
length: 17; V: TRBV19; J: TRBJ1-1; CDR3: ASTNLRAGVILGNTEAF
length: 11; V: TRBV5-1; J: TRBJ2-5; CDR3: ASSHRDGETQY
length: 12; V: TRBV28; J: TRBJ1-2; CDR3: ASSPGAGFRGYT
length: 13; V: TRBV28; J: TRBJ2-3; CDR3: ASSSGASGTDTQY
length: 15; V: TRBV10-1; J: TRBJ2-2; CDR3: ASSDLNRTENTGELF
length: 13; V: TRBV6-5; J: TRBJ1-5; CDR3: ASTGQGWSNQPQH
length: 13; V: TRBV2; J: TRBJ2-4; CDR3: ASRGDRVNSHIQY
length: 13; V: TRBV5-1; J: TRBJ1-4; CDR3: ASSQGGYLDEKLF
length: 12; V: TRBV4-2; J: TRBJ1-5; CDR3: ASSHARLNQPQH
length: 14; V: TRBV4-1; J: TRBJ1-6; CDR3: ASSQFGRQTNSPLH
length: 9; V: TRBV12-3/TRBV12-4; J: TRBJ2-7; CDR3: ASSSSSQQY
length: 13; V: TRBV7-9; J: TRBJ2-1; CDR3: ASSKSGTSGNEQF
length: 13; V: TRBV2; J: TRBJ1-6; CDR3: ASSGTGGGNSPLH
length: 14; V: TRBV24-1; J: TRBJ2-5; CDR3: ATSDGTSGSQETQY
length: 10; V: TRBV3-1/TRBV3-2; J: TRBJ2-1; CDR3: ASSRVGNEQF
length: 10; V: TRBV19; J: TRBJ2-1; CDR3: ASSIRRDEQF
length: 9; V: TRBV6-4; J: TRBJ1-1; CDR3: ASTDYYEAF
length: 13; V: TRBV30; J: TRBJ1-1; CDR3: AWGTGGSWNTEAF
length: 10; V: TRBV12-3/TRBV12-4; J: TRBJ2-7; CDR3: ASSATGGEQY
length: 14; V: TRBV11-2; J: TRBJ2-3; CDR3: ASRRTGTGVEDTQY
length: 11; V: TRBV7-3; J: TRBJ2-3; CDR3: ASSFGYTDTQY
length: 10; V: TRBV7-9; J: TRBJ2-2; CDR3: ASSALAGELF
length: 14; V: TRBV19; J: TRBJ1-2; CDR3: ASGRADPSPHYGYT
length: 11; V: TRBV5-4; J: TRBJ1-2; CDR3: ASSSPQIYGYT
length: 13; V: TRBV6-6; J: TRBJ2-1; CDR3: ASRGGQKFYNEQF
length: 16; V: TRBV10-3; J: TRBJ2-1; CDR3: AISEGLAGGDSYNEQF
length: 9; V: TRBV2; J: TRBJ2-1; CDR3: ASSTYNEQF